These 30 T cell receptor beta chains came from one sample sequenced in a study of T-cell reconstitution after alpha-beta-depleted transplantation in children. The authors prepared the TCRbeta library with unique molecular identifiers. Each CDR3 protein is one row after TCRdb ran MiXCR on the PCR reads. The data contain 700,000 to 850,000 distinct CDR3 sequences, roughly 15% of them singletons. The specimen was PBMCs, mostly from graft donor cells, collected 360 days after TCRalphabeta/CD19-depleted stem cell transplant. The receptors were gathered from a male patient younger than 18 who had a stem cell transplant for acute lymphoblastic leukemia, so the T cells may come from the graft donor.

The CDR3 region is CASSLDGFGSEQYF. The CDR3 coding sequence is TGCGCCAGCAGCTTGGACGGGTTTGGGTCCGAGCAGTACTTC. The rearrangement joins TRBV5-1 to TRBJ2-7, with no clear D. The V end was cut by 0 bases, the J end by 6 bases, with 13 bases between. The CDR3 has 14 amino acids. Germline V gene data show CDR1 as SGHRS and CDR2 as YFSETQ.

This clonotype was found a few times. The chain joins TRBV21-1 to TRBJ2-5. TRBV21-1 is given as a pseudogene. The CDR3 consists of 16 residues. The chain's CDR3 is CASSSNRGSTLETQYF. CDR3 bases: TGTGCCAGCAGCAGCAACAGAGGCAGTACTTTAGAGACCCAGTACTTC.

The chain combines TRBV5-1 with TRBJ2-7; possible D gene TRBD2, 6 bases. This CDR3 has 15 residues. With 4 bases removed from V and 1 base from J, the gap between germline ends came to 15 bases. Germline V gene sequence: CDR1 SGHRS, CDR2 YFSETQ. In DNA, the CDR3 is TGCGCCAGCAGCATCGGTGGAGGGGTATCCTACGAGCAGTACTTC. Translating it yields CASSIGGGVSYEQYF.

The rearrangement joins TRBV20-1 to TRBJ2-1; D assignment may be TRBD1 or TRBD2 (5 bases each). Per the germline V gene, CDR1 is DFQATT and CDR2 is SNEGSKA (reference sequence). CDR3 size: 15 residues. V dropped 0 bases and J dropped 3 bases, with 12 bases sitting between them. CDR3 amino acids: CSAREIGTVYNEQFF. The CDR3 nucleotides are TGCAGTGCTAGAGAGATAGGGACGGTCTACAATGAGCAGTTCTTC.

This clonotype was detected ten times or more. The chain couples TRBV12-3 or TRBV12-4 to TRBJ2-7, with unresolved D. Between the trimmed V and J ends, which lost 3 bases and 3 bases, there was a span of 12 bases. This CDR3 has 14 amino acids. This CDR3 reads CASSFNRAYYEQYF. CDR3 DNA: TGTGCCAGCAGTTTTAACAGAGCTTACTACGAGCAGTACTTC.

In this sample, this clonotype turned up many times. An end of the junction does not agree with germline; a read error may underlie this. The chain combines TRBV7-2 with TRBJ2-4; 8 bases fit TRBD1. CDR1 SGHTA and CDR2 FQGNSA come from the germline V gene. The CDR3 consists of 16 residues. The CDR3 nucleotides are TGTGCCAGCAGCTTAGCGAGGGGACAGGCCAAAAGCATTCAGTACTTC. Translated, it gives CASSLARGQAKSIQYF.

There are many counts of this clonotype. CDR3 sequence reads: CASSTLPENKYEQYF. As DNA, the CDR3 is TGCGCCAGCAGCACCCTTCCCGAGAACAAATACGAGCAGTACTTC. This rearrangement joins TRBV5-1 to TRBJ2-7, with unresolved D. This CDR3 contains 15 residues. The V end was cut by 4 bases, the J end by 4 bases, with 18 bases between. CDR1 and CDR2 from the germline V gene are SGHRS and YFSETQ.

This clonotype was counted only a few times. The chain joins TRBV27 to TRBJ2-3; D gene unclear. The CDR3 loop spans 14 amino acids. V was clipped by 7 bases and J by 2 bases, with 13 bases between them. CDR1 is MNHEY, CDR2 SMNVEV, per germline (reference sequence). CDR3 coding DNA: TGTGCCAGCACCCCCCGGCTTCTCACAGATACGCAGTATTTT. Protein sequence: CASTPRLLTDTQYF.

This clonotype was detected only a few times. J is TRBJ2-1 and V is TRBV20-1; D is uncertain. Germline values: CDR1 DFQATT, CDR2 SNEGSKA (reference sequence). The V end was cut by 4 bases, the J end by 3 bases, with 13 bases between. This CDR3 region has 14 residues. This chain's CDR3 is CSANQIRSYNEQFF. In nucleotides, the CDR3 is TGCAGTGCTAACCAGATTCGGAGCTACAATGAGCAGTTCTTC.

The chain joins TRBV11-2 to TRBJ1-1, with D unresolved. V shed 5 bases and J shed 6 bases, with 7 bases lying between them. The CDR3 contains 11 residues. Germline V CDR1 and CDR2: SGHAT, FQNNGV. CDR3 sequence reads: CASSQGPEAFF. CDR3 DNA sequence: TGTGCCAGCAGCCAAGGCCCTGAAGCTTTCTTT.

The chain joins TRBV5-1 to TRBJ1-1, with 8 nucleotides matching TRBD1. CDR3 length: 16 amino acids. Trimming took 0 bases from V and 4 from J; bases not matched to a gene: 8. The germline CDR1 and CDR2 sequences are SGHRS and YFSETQ. CDR3 region: CASSLGPGTGGTEAFF. For the CDR3, the DNA is TGCGCCAGCAGCTTGGGTCCCGGCACAGGGGGCACTGAAGCTTTCTTT.

In this sample, this clonotype turned up many times. This chain connects TRBV7-8 to TRBJ2-1; 8 bases agree with TRBD2. V lost 2 bases and J lost 2; bases outside the gene matches: 5. This CDR3 has 16 amino acids. Germline V lookup: CDR1 SGHVS, CDR2 FQNEAQ. The CDR3, as DNA: TGTGCCAGCAGCTTACCGGGACTAGGTGCCTACAATGAGCAGTTCTTC. Translation: CASSLPGLGAYNEQFF. Full variable domain (missing parts from reference TRBV7-8 and TRBJ2-1): GAGVSQSPRYKVAKRGQDVALRCDPISGHVSLFWYQQALGQGPEFLTYFQNEAQLDKSGLPSDRFFAERPEGSVSTLKIQRTQQEDSAVYLCASSLPGLGAYNEQFFGPGTRLTVL.

In this sample, this clonotype turned up a few times. This sequence joins TRBV28 and TRBJ2-1; 9 positions match TRBD1. The CDR3 sequence is 13 residues long. CDR1 MDHEN and CDR2 SYDVKM come from the germline V gene. With 6 bases clipped from V and 8 bases from J, the junction kept 5 bases outside the gene matches. The DNA of the CDR3 is TGTGCCAGCAGGGACAGGGGTTTCGATGAGCAGTTCTTC. Translating it yields CASRDRGFDEQFF.

The chain joins TRBV4-2 to TRBJ1-1, with TRBD1 as a possible D gene (6 bases). The CDR3 sequence is 16 residues long. Germline V gene data show CDR1 as LGHNA and CDR2 as YNFKEQ. V was pared by 0 bases and J by 1 base, with 12 bases between. This CDR3 is CASSQDGTNSNTEAFF. The CDR3 DNA sequence: TGTGCCAGCAGCCAAGACGGGACAAATTCGAACACTGAAGCTTTCTTT.

This clonotype was seen only a few times. This rearrangement joins TRBV24-1 to TRBJ2-7; weak D call: TRBD1 (6 bases). Germline V gene data show CDR1 as KGHDR and CDR2 as SFDVKD. Between the trimmed V and J ends, which lost 9 bases and 2 bases, there was a span of 13 bases. This CDR3 spans 13 amino acids. CDR3 amino acids: CATGEQGPYEQYF. The CDR3 DNA follows: TGTGCCACCGGAGAACAGGGACCCTACGAGCAGTACTTC.

The CDR3 reads CASSLVASGSSEQYF. CDR3 nucleotide sequence: TGCGCCAGCAGCTTGGTGGCTAGCGGGAGTAGCGAGCAGTACTTC. V gene TRBV5-1 combines with J gene TRBJ2-7; 10 bases are shared with TRBD2. V was pared by 0 bases and J by 6 bases, with 6 bases of the junction left unmatched. The CDR3 spans 15 residues. In germline, CDR1 is SGHRS, CDR2 YFSETQ. Supplemented by reference TRBV5-1 and TRBJ2-7, the full variable domain reads KAGVTQTPRYLIKTRGQQVTLSCSPISGHRSVSWYQQTPGQGLQFLFEYFSETQRNKGNFPGRFSGRQFSNSRSEMNVSTLELGDSALYLCASSLVASGSSEQYFGPGTRLTVT.

The rearrangement links TRBV6-2 or TRBV6-3 to TRBJ2-2; D not resolved. The CDR3 runs 14 residues. Germline assignment: CDR1 MNHEY and CDR2 SVGEGT. Trimming cost V 4 bases and J 5 bases, with 11 bases left between them. The CDR3 DNA reads as TGTGCCAGCAGTTCCTCCGTGTTAACCGGGGAGCTGTTTTTT. Protein sequence: CASSSSVLTGELFF.

The chain employs TRBV10-1 and TRBJ2-5; D gene uncertain. This CDR3 region has 14 residues. Trimming pared 3 bases from V and 5 bases from J, leaving 13 bases between. The germline gives CDR1 WNHNN, CDR2 SYGVQD (reference sequence). CDR3 residues: CASSDSALWETQYF. CDR3 DNA: TGCGCCAGCAGTGACTCAGCCTTATGGGAGACCCAGTACTTC.

This clonotype was observed a few times. The V call is TRBV3-1, the J call TRBJ2-2; D is undetermined. CDR1 is LGHDT, CDR2 YNNKEL, per germline (reference sequence). Trimming pared 8 bases from V and 5 bases from J, leaving 18 bases between. The CDR3 runs 15 residues. As DNA, the CDR3 is TGTGCCAGCTCTAACCCAGTATCAGAAACCGGGGAGCTGTTTTTT. It translates to CASSNPVSETGELFF.

The chain has TRBV6-5 and TRBJ2-7; D gene ambiguous. Trimming took 1 base from V and 2 from J, leaving 9 bases between them. The CDR3 has 14 amino acids. Per germline, CDR1 MNHEY and CDR2 SVGAGI. CDR3 coding DNA: TGTGCCAGCAGTTACTTCATCCGGCCCTACGAGCAGTACTTC. Translated, it gives CASSYFIRPYEQYF.

The V and J genes are TRBV9 and TRBJ1-3; TRBD1 is a possible D gene (6 bases). CDR1 and CDR2 (germline): SGDLS, YYNGEE. The V end lost 1 base, the J end lost 0 bases, and 8 bases lay between the germline ends. The CDR3 spans 15 residues. CDR3 loop: CASSVLGASGNTIYF. As DNA, the CDR3 is TGTGCCAGCAGCGTATTGGGGGCCTCTGGAAACACCATATATTTT.

This clonotype came up a few times. This chain links TRBV6-1 with TRBJ2-5; D not resolved. The V and J ends lost 5 bases and 2 bases respectively, with 12 bases between them. The CDR3 runs 14 residues. Looked up from germline, CDR1 is MNHNS and CDR2 is SASEGT. CDR3: CASSRVASQETQYF. CDR3 DNA: TGTGCCAGCAGTCGCGTAGCCAGTCAAGAGACCCAGTACTTC.

This clonotype was detected a few times. This chain links TRBV4-1 with TRBJ2-1, with TRBD2 matching 8 bases. This CDR3 spans 16 amino acids. CDR1 is MGHRA, CDR2 YSYEKL, per germline. Trimming at V came to 1 base and at J to 4 bases, leaving 6 bases not matched to a gene. DNA of the CDR3: TGCGCCAGCAGCCAAGTTCCGGGAGGGATATACAATGAGCAGTTCTTC. Protein sequence: CASSQVPGGIYNEQFF.

The genes are TRBV4-1 and TRBJ1-2, with a weak D call TRBD1 (6 bases). The CDR3 contains 15 residues. The V gene's germline CDR1 is MGHRA and CDR2 YSYEKL. The V end was cut by 3 bases, the J end by 4 bases, with 15 bases between. CDR3: CASSQPRTAFYGYTF. CDR3 DNA: TGCGCCAGCAGCCAGCCCCGGACAGCCTTCTATGGCTACACCTTC.

The chain carries TRBV18 and TRBJ2-3, with D perhaps TRBD2 (6 bases). The germline gives CDR1 KGHSH, CDR2 LQKENI. V lost 3 bases, J lost 0 bases, and 13 bases lay in between. The CDR3 covers 16 residues. The CDR3 DNA sequence: TGTGCCAGCTCACCGAAAGGTGGGACTAGCACAGATACGCAGTATTTT. Translation: CASSPKGGTSTDTQYF.

The chain is built from TRBV30 and TRBJ1-1; 7 bases align to TRBD1. Germline CDR1 GTSNPN, CDR2 SVGIG (reference sequence). The CDR3 is 14 residues long. The V gene end was trimmed by 3 bases and the J gene end by 5 bases; junction bases not matched to a gene: 9. CDR3 in amino acids: CAWSPGTVWTEAFF. As DNA, the CDR3 is TGTGCCTGGAGCCCAGGGACAGTATGGACTGAAGCTTTCTTT.

The gene calls are TRBV28 and TRBJ1-3, with 7 positions matching TRBD1. From germline, CDR1 is MDHEN and CDR2 SYDVKM. The CDR3 has 15 amino acids. Unmatched junction bases numbered 3, after V lost 2 bases and J lost 2 bases. The CDR3 sequence: CASSLPGTAGNTIYF. In nucleotides, the CDR3 is TGTGCCAGCAGTTTACCTGGGACAGCTGGAAACACCATATATTTT.

The rearrangement joins TRBV9 to TRBJ2-7, with D perhaps matching TRBD2 (6 bases). Trimming removed 2 bases from V and 5 bases from J, with 17 bases in between. The CDR3 sequence is 15 residues long. Germline CDR1 is SGDLS and CDR2 is YYNGEE. This CDR3 is CASSVDTATSHEQYF. CDR3 nucleotide sequence: TGTGCCAGCAGCGTCGACACCGCGACTAGTCACGAGCAGTACTTC.

The chain recombines TRBV5-1 with TRBJ1-1; D gene uncertain. The CDR3 contains 13 residues. Germline loops: CDR1 SGHRS, CDR2 YFSETQ. The V end was cut by 5 bases, the J end by 2 bases, with 10 bases between. DNA of the CDR3: TGCGCCAGCAGTAAGGAAACCAACACTGAAGCTTTCTTT. It is translated as CASSKETNTEAFF.

This clonotype was detected ten times or more. V usage is TRBV14 and J usage is TRBJ1-5; 7 nucleotides line up with TRBD1. V lost 1 base and J lost 5; bases outside the gene matches: 2. This CDR3 has 14 amino acids. Germline assignment: CDR1 SGHDN and CDR2 FVKESK. The CDR3 loop reads CASSQGGGHQPQHF. In DNA form, the CDR3 reads TGTGCCAGCAGCCAAGGAGGGGGCCATCAGCCCCAGCATTTT.